This TCR beta chain was sequenced for a study of blood T cell repertoires in COVID-19. The wider study: The samples span acute and convalescent COVID-19 from the United States, Italy and Spain. Sources were T cells, B-cell-depleted T cells, or PBMCs; the material itself was cDNA or gDNA.

The repertoire was sequenced with immunoSEQ multiplex PCR; TCRdb's copy has only in-frame clones and lacks some. The sample records about 21,000 clones, 80% to 90% being singletons. V lost 5 bases to trimming and J lost 1 base; unmatched junction nucleotides: 5. The CDR3 loop spans 15 amino acids. CDR1 and CDR2 from the germline V gene are LNHDA and SQIVND (reference sequence). The chain is built from TRBV19 and TRBJ1-1; 9 bases match TRBD1. The material sequenced was peripheral blood. The TCR comes from a human donor in a cohort sampled during active COVID-19. For the CDR3, the DNA is TGTGCCAGTAGTCGGACAGGGGCCGCGAACACTGAAGCTTTCTTT. Protein product: CASSRTGAANTEAFF.